This TCR beta chain comes out of a study of stem cell transplantation in POMP-related autoinflammatory disease. Regarding the study as a whole: Across all analyzed T-cell subsets, patients with PRAID tended toward reduced diversity and increased clonality.

Germline lookup yields CDR1 SGHRS and CDR2 YFSETQ. CDR3 length: 15 amino acids. V lost 4 bases, J lost 5 bases, and 9 bases stayed unmatched. Sequencing was performed with immunoSEQ multiplex PCR; in TCRdb, only in-frame clones are kept and a portion is missing. Among tens of thousands of clones listed, 80% to 85% were seen once. PRAID combined immunodeficiency and autoinflammation. As concerns this clone: Its target is unknown.

The receptor comes from a human donor with POMP-related autoinflammation and immune dysregulation (PRAID). The source material was CD4+ T cells from PBMCs, sampled before stem cell transplantation. The V gene is TRBV5-1, the J gene TRBJ1-1; TRBD1 matches 9 bases. CDR3 DNA sequence: TGCGCCAGCAGCCCGGGACAGGGCGGGTTAACTGAAGCTTTCTTT. It codes for CASSPGQGGLTEAFF.